This is a list of T cell receptor beta chains from one sample in a study of blood T cells in healthy people across ages. In TCRdb, the 5' RACE reads were re-called with MiXCR into one record per CDR3 protein. Of 600,000 to 1,000,000 distinct CDR3 sequences in the sample, roughly 25% were seen once. This sample also appeared in a second study, on T cells of mothers and their children.

The sample taken for sequencing was blood. These receptors were obtained from a boy younger than 18 in good health. Both conserved end residues are part of each CDR3. The D gene is left open where the match is weak. Clone sizes are given selectively: once, few, many, or a class where the clone is expanded.

cdr3_aa: CASSEQGLVDEAFF
cdr3_nt: TGTGCCAGCAGTGAGCAAGGGTTGGTGGATGAAGCTTTCTTT
v_call: TRBV2
j_call: TRBJ1-1
d_call: .
clone_size: few

cdr3_aa: CASSQEDRSYEQYF
cdr3_nt: TGCGCCAGCAGCCAAGAGGACAGGTCCTACGAGCAGTACTTC
v_call: TRBV4-1
j_call: TRBJ2-7
d_call: TRBD1
clone_size: .

cdr3_aa: CASSGDSRGRQPQHF
cdr3_nt: TGTGCCAGCAGTGGAGACAGCAGAGGGCGGCAGCCCCAGCATTTT
v_call: TRBV6-2/TRBV6-3
j_call: TRBJ1-5
d_call: .
clone_size: few

cdr3_aa: CASSFFMGHTEAFF
cdr3_nt: TGTGCCAGCAGTTTTTTTATGGGGCACACTGAAGCTTTCTTT
v_call: TRBV27
j_call: TRBJ1-1
d_call: .
clone_size: .

cdr3_aa: CASSLLASGGPTDTQYF
cdr3_nt: TGCGCCAGCAGCTTGTTGGCTAGCGGGGGGCCCACAGATACGCAGTATTTT
v_call: TRBV5-1
j_call: TRBJ2-3
d_call: TRBD2
clone_size: few

cdr3_aa: CASSLAGTTYGYTF
cdr3_nt: TGTGCCAGCAGCTTAGCCGGGACAACCTATGGCTACACCTTC
v_call: TRBV7-9
j_call: TRBJ1-2
d_call: .
clone_size: many

cdr3_aa: CASSLVPAGATYNEQFF
cdr3_nt: TGTGCCAGCAGCTTAGTTCCAGCGGGAGCTACTTACAATGAGCAGTTCTTC
v_call: TRBV7-6
j_call: TRBJ2-1
d_call: TRBD2
clone_size: .

cdr3_aa: CASSLRLDGLKTEAFF
cdr3_nt: TGTGCCAGCAGTTTAAGGCTGGACGGTTTAAAAACTGAAGCTTTCTTT
v_call: TRBV28
j_call: TRBJ1-1
d_call: .
clone_size: .

cdr3_aa: CASRLVTAQETQYF
cdr3_nt: TGTGCCAGCAGACTGGTGACTGCTCAAGAGACCCAGTACTTC
v_call: TRBV5-8
j_call: TRBJ2-5
d_call: .
clone_size: .

cdr3_aa: CASSQEDAGAYEQFF
cdr3_nt: TGCGCCAGCAGCCAAGAAGACGCGGGGGCCTATGAGCAGTTCTTC
v_call: TRBV4-1
j_call: TRBJ2-1
d_call: .
clone_size: few

cdr3_aa: CASSKQASGGELFF
cdr3_nt: TGTGCCAGCAGTAAACAGGCCTCTGGCGGGGAGCTGTTTTTT
v_call: TRBV6-5
j_call: TRBJ2-2
d_call: .
clone_size: .

cdr3_aa: CASSDGLYYNEQFF
cdr3_nt: TGTGCCAGCAGTGATGGACTCTATTACAATGAGCAGTTCTTC
v_call: TRBV6-2/TRBV6-3
j_call: TRBJ2-1
d_call: .
clone_size: .

cdr3_aa: CASSLDGLETQYF
cdr3_nt: TGTGCCAGCAGCTTGGATGGCTTAGAGACCCAGTACTTC
v_call: TRBV5-4
j_call: TRBJ2-5
d_call: .
clone_size: .

cdr3_aa: CSARGGTNEKLFF
cdr3_nt: TGCAGCGCCCGGGGAGGGACTAATGAAAAACTGTTTTTT
v_call: TRBV29-1
j_call: TRBJ1-4
d_call: .
clone_size: few

cdr3_aa: CASSFYRVRNEQFF
cdr3_nt: TGCGCCAGCAGCTTCTACAGGGTTCGGAATGAGCAGTTCTTC
v_call: TRBV5-1
j_call: TRBJ2-1
d_call: .
clone_size: few

cdr3_aa: CASSLTTGTNEKLFF
cdr3_nt: TGTGCCAGCAGCTTAACGACAGGGACTAATGAAAAACTGTTTTTT
v_call: TRBV7-9
j_call: TRBJ1-4
d_call: TRBD1
clone_size: .

cdr3_aa: CASSLEGPAWNEQFF
cdr3_nt: TGCGCCAGCAGCTTGGAGGGACCAGCGTGGAATGAGCAGTTCTTC
v_call: TRBV5-1
j_call: TRBJ2-1
d_call: .
clone_size: .

cdr3_aa: CASSLDRGNGYTF
cdr3_nt: TGTGCCAGCTCCCTGGACAGGGGGAATGGCTACACCTTC
v_call: TRBV18
j_call: TRBJ1-2
d_call: TRBD1
clone_size: .

cdr3_aa: CASSYADRAGNTIYF
cdr3_nt: TGTGCCAGCAGTTACGCGGACAGGGCTGGAAACACCATATATTTT
v_call: TRBV6-5
j_call: TRBJ1-3
d_call: TRBD1
clone_size: .

cdr3_aa: CASSKTKDIDNEQFF
cdr3_nt: TGTGCCAGCAGCAAAACAAAGGACATCGACAATGAGCAGTTCTTC
v_call: TRBV6-2/TRBV6-3
j_call: TRBJ2-1
d_call: .
clone_size: few

cdr3_aa: CAISESKGVNSPLHF
cdr3_nt: TGTGCCATCAGTGAGTCGAAGGGGGTAAATTCACCCCTCCACTTT
v_call: TRBV10-3
j_call: TRBJ1-6
d_call: .
clone_size: .

cdr3_aa: CSVEDAELKSYNEQFF
cdr3_nt: TGCAGCGTTGAAGACGCGGAGCTGAAGTCCTACAATGAGCAGTTCTTC
v_call: TRBV29-1
j_call: TRBJ2-1
d_call: .
clone_size: few

cdr3_aa: CASSLTPGSEQYF
cdr3_nt: TGTGCCAGCAGCCTCACCCCAGGTAGCGAGCAGTACTTC
v_call: TRBV28
j_call: TRBJ2-7
d_call: .
clone_size: few

cdr3_aa: CASSPLAAPNTEAFF
cdr3_nt: TGTGCCAGCTCACCATTGGCGGCCCCGAACACTGAAGCTTTCTTT
v_call: TRBV18
j_call: TRBJ1-1
d_call: .
clone_size: .

cdr3_aa: CASSLPGAGVSYEQYF
cdr3_nt: TGTGCCAGCAGCTTACCCGGAGCGGGAGTAAGCTACGAGCAGTACTTC
v_call: TRBV7-9
j_call: TRBJ2-7
d_call: TRBD2
clone_size: .

cdr3_aa: CASSLETGVPYEQYF
cdr3_nt: TGTGCCAGCAGCTTAGAGACAGGGGTTCCCTACGAGCAGTACTTC
v_call: TRBV11-2
j_call: TRBJ2-7
d_call: TRBD1
clone_size: few

cdr3_aa: CASSLGPTVSGNTIYF
cdr3_nt: TGTGCCAGTAGCTTGGGACCGACCGTCTCTGGAAACACCATATATTTT
v_call: TRBV5-6
j_call: TRBJ1-3
d_call: .
clone_size: .

cdr3_aa: CASSQVKGVENTEAFF
cdr3_nt: TGCGCCAGCAGCCAAGTAAAGGGGGTCGAGAACACTGAAGCTTTCTTT
v_call: TRBV4-1
j_call: TRBJ1-1
d_call: .
clone_size: .

cdr3_aa: CASSVVAGGGEQFF
cdr3_nt: TGTGCCAGCAGCGTAGTTGCGGGCGGGGGTGAGCAGTTCTTC
v_call: TRBV9
j_call: TRBJ2-1
d_call: TRBD2
clone_size: few

cdr3_aa: CASKAGGQETQYF
cdr3_nt: TGTGCCAGCAAGGCGGGGGGCCAAGAGACCCAGTACTTC
v_call: TRBV6-2/TRBV6-3
j_call: TRBJ2-5
d_call: TRBD2
clone_size: few

cdr3_aa: CASTPKRNSYEQYF
cdr3_nt: TGTGCCAGCACCCCAAAAAGAAACTCCTACGAGCAGTACTTC
v_call: TRBV21-1
j_call: TRBJ2-7
d_call: .
clone_size: .

cdr3_aa: CSARHARGSSYEQYF
cdr3_nt: TGCAGTGCTAGACACGCTCGGGGGTCCTCCTACGAGCAGTACTTC
v_call: TRBV20-1
j_call: TRBJ2-7
d_call: .
clone_size: few

cdr3_aa: CASSQGTGGFNYNEQFF
cdr3_nt: TGTGCCAGCAGCCAGGGGACAGGGGGCTTCAACTACAATGAGCAGTTCTTC
v_call: TRBV3-1
j_call: TRBJ2-1
d_call: TRBD1
clone_size: few

cdr3_aa: CSASEGAAKNIQYF
cdr3_nt: TGCAGTGCTAGCGAGGGGGCAGCCAAAAACATTCAGTACTTC
v_call: TRBV20-1
j_call: TRBJ2-4
d_call: TRBD1
clone_size: few

cdr3_aa: CASSPERGSETQYF
cdr3_nt: TGTGCCAGCAGTCCCGAGAGGGGCTCAGAGACCCAGTACTTC
v_call: TRBV12-3/TRBV12-4
j_call: TRBJ2-5
d_call: .
clone_size: few

cdr3_aa: CASSSVAYNEQFF
cdr3_nt: TGTGCCAGCAGCTCTGTGGCCTACAATGAGCAGTTCTTC
v_call: TRBV13
j_call: TRBJ2-1
d_call: .
clone_size: .

cdr3_aa: CATMASGRQETQYF
cdr3_nt: TGTGCCACCATGGCTAGCGGGAGACAAGAGACCCAGTACTTC
v_call: TRBV15
j_call: TRBJ2-5
d_call: TRBD2
clone_size: .

cdr3_aa: CASSWGDREYF
cdr3_nt: TGTGCCAGCAGTTGGGGGGACAGGGAGTACTTC
v_call: TRBV12-3/TRBV12-4
j_call: TRBJ2-4
d_call: TRBD1
clone_size: .

cdr3_aa: CASSADGSPKGNEQFF
cdr3_nt: TGTGCCAGCAGCGCTGACGGATCCCCCAAGGGCAATGAGCAGTTCTTC
v_call: TRBV7-8
j_call: TRBJ2-1
d_call: .
clone_size: .

cdr3_aa: CASSLGKNRPATNEKLFF
cdr3_nt: TGCGCCAGCAGCTTGGGAAAGAACAGGCCTGCAACTAATGAAAAACTGTTTTTT
v_call: TRBV5-1
j_call: TRBJ1-4
d_call: .
clone_size: few

cdr3_aa: CATRTFQETQYF
cdr3_nt: TGTGCCACCCGGACATTCCAAGAGACCCAGTACTTC
v_call: TRBV25-1
j_call: TRBJ2-5
d_call: .
clone_size: .

cdr3_aa: CASSQLSGYSGYTF
cdr3_nt: TGCGCCAGCAGCCAGCTTTCGGGGTATTCTGGCTACACCTTC
v_call: TRBV5-1
j_call: TRBJ1-2
d_call: .
clone_size: few

cdr3_aa: CASSFREGNEQFF
cdr3_nt: TGTGCCAGCAGTTTCCGGGAGGGGAATGAGCAGTTCTTC
v_call: TRBV27
j_call: TRBJ2-1
d_call: TRBD2
clone_size: .